Below, one TCR beta chain is given with its context. This sample is part of a study of T cell repertoires in aging, cancer and after chemotherapy. A mixed TRB-A/B primer pool amplified rearranged TRB by multiplex touch-down PCR. A single record per CDR3 protein comes from TCRdb applying MiXCR to the multiplex PCR reads. Among 2,500 to 3,500 distinct CDR3 sequences listed, roughly 45% were seen once. TCR beta rearrangements were amplified from peripheral blood genomic DNA. The CDR3 runs to 15 residues. Trimming left V 2 bases short and J 0 bases short, with 8 bases between. Germline-derived CDR1 and CDR2 are SGHKS and YYEKEE (reference sequence).

Sequencing was done on a sample of blood. The source of this sequence is a human donor with a solid tumor. The chain combines TRBV5-5 with TRBJ2-2, with D unclear. The CDR3 DNA follows: TGTGCCAGCAGCTTAGGAGCAACGAACACCGGGGAGCTGTTTTTT. It translates to CASSLGATNTGELFF.